A single sample gave rise to the 10 T cell receptor beta chains below, sequenced in a study of CXCR3-negative and CXCR3-positive naive CD8 T cells. Their antigen targets remain unknown. Study results and caveats: TRB CDR3 hydrophobicity was greater in CXCR3-positive naive cells than in CXCR3-negative naive cells.

UMI-labeled 5' RACE yielded the TRB cDNA libraries. No DNA is given; TCRdb re-called the 5' RACE reads and lists each CDR3 protein once. The listing contains 75,000 to 100,000 distinct CDR3 sequences. The sequenced sample consisted of naive CXCR3+ CD8+ T cells from blood. Subset reported: CD45RO-CCR7+CD27+CD95- naive CD8+ T cells expressing CXCR3 (TNR3+). The receptors were sampled from a human donor in good health. Some clones in this sample may be carry-over from other donors' samples.

The V gene is TRBV9, the J gene TRBJ2-5; no DNA is available, so the TRBD1 call from TCRdb remains unchecked. CDR3 size: 16 residues. CDR1 and CDR2 from the germline V gene are SGDLS and YYNGEE. The CDR3 here is CASSVGSGGRGETQYF.

The chain combines TRBV14 with TRBJ2-7; the D call from TCRdb, TRBD1, cannot be confirmed without DNA. CDR1 and CDR2 from the germline V gene are SGHDN and FVKESK. The CDR3 contains 16 residues. The CDR3 region is CASSQDKTGVPYEQYF.

The rearrangement joins TRBV20-1 to TRBJ2-2. Germline V gene lookup returns CDR1 DFQATT and CDR2 SNEGSKA (reference sequence). The CDR3 extends over 16 amino acids. CDR3 protein: CSARDLWSENTGELFF.

V usage is TRBV21-1 and J usage is TRBJ2-5; without DNA, the TCRdb call of TRBD1 cannot be checked. TRBV21-1 is a documented pseudogene. CDR3 length: 16 residues. The CDR3 spells CASSKQCTGGVETQYF.

The V and J genes are TRBV19 and TRBJ1-2; TCRdb gives TRBD1 as the D gene, but with no DNA this cannot be confirmed. The germline V gene has CDR1 LNHDA and CDR2 SQIVND (reference sequence). This CDR3 is built from 15 residues. CDR3 sequence: CASRGTGAFNYGYTF.

The chain links TRBV5-5 to TRBJ2-5; TCRdb outputs TRBD2, but without DNA this stays unchecked. The CDR3 covers 15 residues. Germline V gene sequence: CDR1 SGHKS, CDR2 YYEKEE (reference sequence). CDR3 sequence: CASSPFLAGLETQYF.

This chain joins TRBV20-1 and TRBJ2-1. Germline lookup yields CDR1 DFQATT and CDR2 SNEGSKA (reference sequence). This CDR3 comprises 13 residues. The CDR3 protein is CSGAGDSYNEQFF.

The V and J genes are TRBV20-1 and TRBJ2-7. The CDR3 loop spans 12 amino acids. Germline V CDR1 and CDR2: DFQATT, SNEGSKA (reference sequence). This CDR3 reads CSAKMTSYEQYF.

This chain links TRBV13 with TRBJ2-1; TCRdb's D call of TRBD2 is untestable without DNA. The CDR3 runs 14 residues. Germline V gene lookup returns CDR1 PRHDT and CDR2 FYEKMQ (reference sequence). CDR3 in amino acids: CASSLGASGGEQFF.

The chain recombines TRBV7-8 with TRBJ2-1; the TCRdb call, TRBD2, lacks DNA for checking. The CDR3 length is 14 residues. Germline V gene data show CDR1 as SGHVS and CDR2 as FQNEAQ. The CDR3 loop is CASSIRAFEDEQFF.